These T cell receptor beta chains were read from a single sample in a study of Graves' ophthalmopathy and Graves' hyperthyroidism. TCRdb re-derived calls from the multiplex PCR reads in MiXCR, one entry per CDR3 protein. The sample yields 500,000 to 600,000 distinct CDR3 sequences, 39% seen once. The specimen sequenced was peripheral blood or thyroid tissue (not recorded which). Every receptor here comes from an adult man with Graves' hyperthyroidism. Both conserved end residues are part of each CDR3. The D gene is left open where the match is weak. Some rows have no size entry. The others give once, few or many, or a class for an expanded clone.

. TRBJ1-5 13 TRBV19 many CATLQGDNQPQHF TGTGCCACCCTGCAGGGCGACAATCAGCCCCAGCATTTT
TRBD1 TRBJ2-1 15 TRBV2 . CASSTRDRLYNEQFF TGTGCCAGCAGTACTCGGGACAGGCTCTACAATGAGCAGTTCTTC
TRBD2 TRBJ2-7 14 TRBV10-3 . CATSEGLAGDEQYF TGTGCCACCAGTGAGGGACTAGCGGGAGACGAGCAGTACTTC
. TRBJ2-5 11 TRBV29-1 many CSVDKGETQYF TGCAGCGTTGATAAGGGCGAGACCCAGTACTTC
TRBD1 TRBJ1-5 18 TRBV15 many CATSRDHRGRARNQPQHF TGTGCCACCAGCAGAGATCACAGGGGGCGAGCACGCAATCAGCCCCAGCATTTT
. TRBJ1-5 15 TRBV5-1 many CASSLDGMGNQPQHF TGCGCCAGCAGCTTGGATGGAATGGGCAATCAGCCCCAGCATTTT
. TRBJ1-1 15 TRBV7-9 . CASSPHGVPNTEAFF TGTGCCAGCAGCCCCCATGGGGTCCCGAACACTGAAGCTTTCTTT
. TRBJ2-7 13 TRBV24-1 . CATSDRDHYEQYF TGTGCCACCAGTGACCGGGACCACTACGAGCAGTACTTC
TRBD1 TRBJ2-5 14 TRBV7-3 few CASSLARGHETQYF TGTGCCAGCAGCTTAGCCAGGGGGCATGAGACCCAGTACTTC
TRBD1 TRBJ1-4 14 TRBV20-1 many CSARDLTGVEKLFF TGCAGTGCTAGAGATCTAACAGGGGTGGAAAAACTGTTTTTT
. TRBJ1-2 15 TRBV25-1 many CASSDLGGRTHGYTF TGTGCCAGCAGTGATCTAGGGGGAAGAACTCACGGCTACACCTTC
TRBD2 TRBJ2-7 16 TRBV10-3 many CATQRVAGDNSYEQYF TGTGCCACCCAAAGGGTAGCGGGGGACAACTCCTACGAGCAGTACTTC
. TRBJ1-5 13 TRBV7-2 once CASSLPGTKPQHF TGTGCCAGCAGCCTGCCCGGGACGAAGCCCCAGCATTTT
. TRBJ2-6 12 TRBV29-1 few CSVGTGANVLTF TGCAGCGTTGGGACAGGGGCCAACGTCCTGACTTTC
TRBD1 TRBJ1-2 15 TRBV2 . CASSGGRDSGWGYTF TGTGCCAGCAGTGGAGGCAGGGACAGCGGGTGGGGCTACACCTTC
. TRBJ2-7 13 TRBV9 . CASSVTPRERKYF TGTGCCAGCAGCGTAACCCCCCGGGAGAGAAAGTACTTC
. TRBJ2-1 15 TRBV7-3 . CASSLVAGINNEQFF TGTGCCAGCAGCTTAGTGGCAGGAATTAACAATGAGCAGTTCTTC
TRBD1 TRBJ2-5 14 TRBV5-1 few CASSGPTGKETQYF TGCGCCAGCAGCGGACCGACAGGGAAAGAGACCCAGTACTTC
. TRBJ1-1 11 TRBV9 . CASSPAAEALF TGTGCCAGCAGCCCCGCCGCTGAAGCTCTCTTT
. TRBJ1-6 14 TRBV20-1 once CSARADIRGSPLHF TGCAGTGCTAGAGCGGATATCAGAGGGTCACCCCTCCACTTT
TRBD1 TRBJ2-2 16 TRBV24-1 . CATSGWDRGKENEQFF TGTGCCACCAGTGGTTGGGACAGGGGAAAGGAGAATGAGCAGTTTTTT
. TRBJ2-6 13 TRBV7-9 . CASSLTGEDTEAF TGTGCCAGCAGCTTAACAGGGGAGGACACTGAAGCTTTC
. TRBJ2-3 14 TRBV20-1 . CSAEEGRAADTQYF TGCAGTGCGGAGGAGGGACGGGCGGCAGATACGCAGTATTTT
TRBD1 TRBJ1-2 15 TRBV12-3/TRBV12-4 many CASSAWTGTNYGYTF TGTGCCAGCAGTGCATGGACAGGGACCAACTATGGCTACACCTTC
TRBD2 TRBJ2-7 14 TRBV29-1 . CSVKASGSGYEQYF TGCAGCGTGAAGGCTAGCGGGAGTGGCTACGAGCAGTACTTC
. TRBJ1-3 13 TRBV6-5 many CASRQSAGNTIYF TGTGCCAGCAGACAGAGTGCTGGAAACACCATATATTTT
TRBD2 TRBJ2-7 14 TRBV12-3/TRBV12-4 many CASSSNSGAHEQYF TGTGCCAGCAGTTCGAATAGCGGGGCCCACGAGCAGTACTTC
TRBD2 TRBJ2-2 14 TRBV2 . CASSNSGRAGELFF TGTGCCAGCAGTAATAGCGGGAGGGCCGGGGAGCTGTTTTTT
TRBD1 TRBJ2-7 16 TRBV7-2 . CASSAQPGQVPYEQYF TGTGCCAGTAGTGCCCAACCTGGACAGGTTCCCTACGAGCAGTACTTC
TRBD1 TRBJ1-2 13 TRBV29-1 once CSVLDRDSYGYTF TGCAGCGTCCTTGACAGGGACTCCTATGGCTACACCTTC
. TRBJ2-7 16 TRBV9 . CASSVGRGGDTGEQYF TGTGCCAGCAGCGTAGGGAGGGGCGGAGACACCGGGGAGCAGTACTTC
. TRBJ2-7 21 TRBV2 . CATSEGRPYEQYFGPHYERYF .
. TRBJ2-7 17 TRBV2 . CASSSPHDRRFSYEQYF TGTGCCAGCAGTTCGCCTCACGACAGGAGGTTCTCCTACGAGCAGTACTTC
. TRBJ1-6 16 TRBV12-3/TRBV12-4 few CASSSGGSSYNSPLHF TGTGCCAGCAGTTCCGGGGGGAGCTCCTATAATTCACCCCTCCACTTT
TRBD2 TRBJ2-7 16 TRBV12-3/TRBV12-4 . CASSFLLAGPSYEQYF TGTGCCAGCAGCTTCCTCCTAGCGGGGCCGTCCTACGAGCAGTACTTC
. TRBJ1-3 12 TRBV29-1 . CSARTGMNTIYF TGCAGCGCGAGGACGGGAATGAACACCATATATTTT
. TRBJ1-1 13 TRBV10-3 . CAISEGAGTVAFF TGTGCCATCAGTGAAGGGGCTGGTACCGTAGCTTTCTTT
. TRBJ1-6 13 TRBV2 many CASRDSLNSPLHF TGTGCCAGCAGGGACAGTCTTAATTCACCCCTCCACTTT
. TRBJ1-4 16 TRBV7-8 many CASSLNDRWQDEKLFF TGTGCCAGCAGCTTAAACGACAGGTGGCAGGATGAAAAACTGTTTTTT
TRBD1 TRBJ2-7 14 TRBV28 few CASSLRQGADEQYF TGTGCCAGCAGTTTACGACAGGGGGCAGACGAGCAGTACTTC
TRBD1 TRBJ1-1 15 TRBV7-8 many CASSSGQGMNTEAFF TGTGCCAGCAGCTCCGGACAGGGGATGAACACTGAAGCTTTCTTT
. TRBJ2-1 13 TRBV7-9 many CASSSDHYNEQFF TGTGCCAGCAGTTCAGACCACTACAATGAGCAGTTCTTC
TRBD1 TRBJ1-5 15 TRBV20-1 many CSAISRDRGYQPQHF TGCAGTGCTATATCCCGGGACAGGGGATATCAGCCCCAGCATTTT